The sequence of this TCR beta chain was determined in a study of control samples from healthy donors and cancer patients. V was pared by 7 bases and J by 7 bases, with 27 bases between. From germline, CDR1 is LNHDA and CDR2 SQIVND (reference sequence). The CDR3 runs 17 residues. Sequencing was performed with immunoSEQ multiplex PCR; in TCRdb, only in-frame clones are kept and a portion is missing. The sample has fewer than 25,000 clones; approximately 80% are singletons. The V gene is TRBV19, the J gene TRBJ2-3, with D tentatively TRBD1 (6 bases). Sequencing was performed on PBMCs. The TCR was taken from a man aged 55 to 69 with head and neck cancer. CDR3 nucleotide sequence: TGTGCCAGTACCTCCCTCTATCCGGCAGGGGCCGAACATACGCAGTATTTT. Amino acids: CASTSLYPAGAEHTQYF.